The entry below describes one T cell receptor (beta chain). Within the sample, other DNA sequences also encode this same CDR3. This sample is drawn from a study of shared clonotypes between healthy human individuals. Genomic DNA belonging to each subset was distributed in equal measure over several immunoSEQ plates. Method: immunoSEQ multiplex PCR; TCRdb's copy keeps in-frame clones and lacks some. The sample comprises over a million clones, under 99% of which are singletons, and roughly 0.45% rests with the top ten. Those who donated were healthy HIV-negative adults, with no recent acute infections or vaccinations reported. The investigators split CD4+ cells into a CD45RA+ naive subset and a CD45RA-negative memory subset. This receptor was taken from a man aged 25 to 40 in good health. The sample was naive CD4+ T cells sorted from blood. Subset of the sample: CD45RA+ positively selected.

CDR3 nucleotides: TGCGCCAGCAGTTCCGACAGGGTGAACACTGAAGCTTTCTTT. It specifies CASSSDRVNTEAFF. The chain links TRBV5-1 to TRBJ1-1, with 7 positions matching TRBD1. The V gene's germline CDR1 is SGHRS and CDR2 YFSETQ. This CDR3 is built from 14 residues. V lost 5 bases, J lost 0 bases, and 4 bases stayed unmatched.